The 2 T cell receptor beta chains below all came from one sample that was sequenced in a study of blood T cells in healthy people across ages. The second PCR ran about 6 to 12 cycles with a sample-barcoded 5' primer and J-beta primers. TCRdb independently ran MiXCR on the 5' RACE reads; one entry per CDR3 protein. The data contain approximately 800,000 distinct CDR3 sequences, around half of them singletons. The specimen was blood. The receptors were sampled from a man of 80 years or more in good health.

In this sample, this clonotype turned up a few times. This sequence joins TRBV6-2 or TRBV6-3 and TRBJ1-2; D not resolved. The ends were cut back, 6 bases at V and 2 bases at J, with 7 bases in the middle. This CDR3 has 12 amino acids. Germline assignment: CDR1 MNHEY and CDR2 SVGEGT. CDR3 sequence: CASRPMNYGYTF. The CDR3 nucleotides are TGTGCCAGCAGACCCATGAACTATGGCTACACCTTC.

V gene TRBV29-1 combines with J gene TRBJ2-5, with 8 bases lining up with TRBD1. CDR1 is SQVTM and CDR2 is ANQGSEA in the germline V gene. CDR3 length: 14 residues. Trimming cost V 5 bases and J 5 bases; bases outside gene matches: 10. Written as DNA, the CDR3 is TGCAGCGTTCGCTTGGGGACAGGACGGGAGACCCAGTACTTC. Its protein is CSVRLGTGRETQYF.